Presented here are 14 T cell receptor beta chains from one specimen sequenced in a study of a mutant IDH1 vaccine in newly diagnosed glioma. Sequencing used immunoSEQ multiplex PCR; TCRdb keeps in-frame clones, though not all of them. The sample records 50,000 to 70,000 clones, about nine tenths being singletons. Antigens for these TCRs are unknown. Time point of the sample: week 23, last vaccination. Topical imiquimod was applied with each vaccine dose, which held 300 ug of mutant IDH1 20-mer peptide. The sample consisted of PBMCs, taken from a glioma patient whose treatment included an IDH1 peptide vaccine. These receptors were obtained from a man aged 35-49 years with glioma.

This clone was counted only a few times. The J gene is TRBJ2-6, the V gene TRBV5-4; 7 bases are shared with TRBD1. The ends lost 4 bases at V and 0 bases at J; junction bases unmatched: 4. The CDR3 has 16 residues. Germline CDR1 is SGHNT and CDR2 is YYREEE (reference sequence). The DNA of the CDR3 is TGTGCCAGCAGCGAGGGACAGATCTCTGGGGCCAACGTCCTGACTTTC. Amino acids: CASSEGQISGANVLTF.

The chain carries TRBV7-2 and TRBJ2-1, with D maybe TRBD2 (5 bases). Germline loops: CDR1 SGHTA, CDR2 FQGNSA. Between the trimmed V and J ends, which lost 5 bases and 4 bases, there was a span of 9 bases. The length of the CDR3 is 13 residues. CDR3 DNA sequence: TGTGCCAGCAGCAATCCGGGGTACAATGAGCAGTTCTTC. Amino acid sequence: CASSNPGYNEQFF.

This chain links TRBV19 with TRBJ2-5; 8 nucleotides line up with TRBD2. The CDR3 extends over 14 amino acids. Germline CDR1 reads LNHDA; CDR2 reads SQIVND (reference sequence). Germline trimming cut 6 bases from V and 9 bases from J; bases unmatched to any gene: 12. The CDR3 coding sequence is TGTGCCAGTAGCTACTCTAGCGGGCGTGGTGCCCAGTACTTC. This encodes CASSYSSGRGAQYF.

V is TRBV18 and J is TRBJ2-3; 9 nucleotides match TRBD2. Germline V gene sequence: CDR1 KGHSH, CDR2 LQKENI. The CDR3 is made up of 16 amino acids. J lost 2 bases, V lost 3 bases, and 6 bases had no gene match. The CDR3 here is CASSPSGTSNTDTQYF. The CDR3 DNA reads as TGTGCCAGCTCACCTTCCGGGACTAGCAACACAGATACGCAGTATTTT.

V usage is TRBV6-1 and J usage is TRBJ1-4, with unresolved D. The CDR3 loop spans 15 amino acids. Trimming removed 2 bases from V and 0 bases from J, with 7 bases in between. The germline V gene encodes CDR1 MNHNS and CDR2 SASEGT. The chain's CDR3 is CASSEFGATNEKLFF. CDR3 coding DNA: TGTGCCAGCAGTGAATTCGGGGCAACTAATGAAAAACTGTTTTTT.

This sequence joins TRBV7-9 and TRBJ2-2; TRBD2 might be the D (6 bases). The ends were cut back, 2 bases at V and 2 bases at J, with 9 bases in the middle. From germline, CDR1 is SEHNR and CDR2 FQNEAQ (reference sequence). The CDR3 runs 15 residues. CDR3 DNA sequence: TGTGCCAGCAGCTTAACGGGAGTAAACACCGGGGAGCTGTTTTTT. Its translation: CASSLTGVNTGELFF.

This chain connects TRBV5-4 to TRBJ1-1, with D uncertain. Trimming stripped 10 bases from V and 1 base from J, with 8 bases between. The CDR3 totals 11 residues. Germline CDR1 is SGHNT and CDR2 is YYREEE (reference sequence). The CDR3 reads CAFWENTEAFF. The CDR3 DNA reads as TGTGCCTTTTGGGAGAACACTGAAGCTTTCTTT.

The rearrangement joins TRBV5-1 to TRBJ1-4; D not certain. Trimming took 0 bases from V and 11 from J, leaving 11 bases between them. In germline, CDR1 is SGHRS, CDR2 YFSETQ. This CDR3 comprises 13 residues. The CDR3 DNA reads TGCGCCAGCAGCTTGGACAACCAAGGGAAACTGTTTTTT. This gives the protein CASSLDNQGKLFF.

V usage is TRBV7-2 and J usage is TRBJ2-2, with D possibly matching TRBD2 (5 bases). In germline, CDR1 is SGHTA, CDR2 FQGNSA. The CDR3 has 15 amino acids. Trimming took 8 bases from V and 3 from J, leaving 16 bases between them. This CDR3 is CASSQRRGYTGELFF. The CDR3 DNA reads TGTGCCAGCTCCCAAAGGAGAGGGTACACCGGGGAGCTGTTTTTT.

J is TRBJ2-5 and V is TRBV7-9, with a tentative D call TRBD1 (6 bases). Germline V lookup: CDR1 SEHNR, CDR2 FQNEAQ (reference sequence). This CDR3 has 13 amino acids. Trimming pared 7 bases from V and 2 bases from J, leaving 11 bases between. DNA for the CDR3: TGTGCCAGCACCACAGGGATTCAAGAGACCCAGTACTTC. This sequence encodes CASTTGIQETQYF.

This clone was picked up one time. The V gene is TRBV9, the J gene TRBJ1-1; D is uncertain. The V gene's germline CDR1 is SGDLS and CDR2 YYNGEE. The CDR3 is made up of 14 amino acids. V was cut by 2 bases and J by 1 base, with 9 bases left in between. The CDR3 DNA is TGTGCCAGCAGCGTTGGTGTCGGGAACACTGAAGCTTTCTTT. It yields the protein CASSVGVGNTEAFF.

V is TRBV9 and J is TRBJ1-3; no clear D. This CDR3 is built from 12 residues. In germline, CDR1 is SGDLS, CDR2 YYNGEE. V was trimmed by 7 bases and J by 4 bases, leaving 9 bases between them. The CDR3 loop is CASSGRGNTIYF. CDR3 sequence (DNA): TGTGCCAGCTCCGGGAGGGGAAACACCATATATTTT.

This chain joins TRBV4-1 and TRBJ1-2, with D tentatively TRBD1 (5 bases). Per the germline V gene, CDR1 is MGHRA and CDR2 is YSYEKL. The V end was cut by 1 base, the J end by 4 bases, with 7 bases between. The CDR3 consists of 13 residues. The CDR3 DNA follows: TGCGCCAGCAGCCAAGGGGGCGGCTATGGCTACACCTTC. Encoded protein: CASSQGGGYGYTF.

The genes are TRBV27 and TRBJ1-2, with 7 bases fitting TRBD1. This CDR3 is 14 amino acids long. CDR1 MNHEY and CDR2 SMNVEV come from the germline V gene (reference sequence). The ends lost 5 bases at V and 4 bases at J; junction bases unmatched: 7. The CDR3 sequence is CASSPQGSGYGYTF. The CDR3 nucleotides are TGTGCCAGCAGTCCACAGGGGTCGGGCTATGGCTACACCTTC.